This entry features one T cell receptor (beta chain) sequence. Antigen specificity is unknown. Then a second PCR, running about 6 to 12 cycles, was carried out with a sample-barcoded 5' primer and a J-beta primer mix. With 12 random nucleotides, a template-switch adaptor tagged each individual cDNA molecule. TCRdb recomputed calls from the 5' RACE reads with MiXCR, one row per CDR3 protein. The sample includes more than 450,000 distinct CDR3 sequences, roughly a quarter of them seen just once. These data originate in a study of blood T cells in healthy people across ages. The study's findings and limits: Estimated diversity across one million T cells was deemed an underestimate.

CDR1 is MNHEY and CDR2 is SVGEGT in the germline V gene. Trimming took off 6 bases at V and 9 bases at J, with 15 bases between the two ends. The CDR3 runs 14 residues. These sequences were also reported in another study, on T cells of mothers and their children.

The chain uses TRBV6-2 or TRBV6-3 and TRBJ1-6, with D possibly being TRBD1 (6 bases). The sequenced material came from blood. This sequence was found in a boy aged 2 to 9 in good health. The CDR3 loop reads CASSHREGASPLHF. As DNA, the CDR3 is TGTGCCAGCAGCCACAGGGAAGGAGCTTCACCCCTCCACTTT.